A single T cell receptor (beta chain) is shown here with its context. Its antigen is unknown. This CDR3 has 11 residues. With 11 bases removed from V and 0 bases from J, the gap between germline ends came to 5 bases. CDR1 and CDR2 from the germline V gene are MNHNY and SVGAGI (reference sequence). The sample belongs to a study of T cells after yellow fever vaccination. Overall study findings and caveats: Abundant clonotypes (contaminants from the bulk population) could be present in FACS-sorted repertoires. A secondary response was less intense yet reached its peak sooner, at day 5 versus 15.

The 5'RACE template-switching step produced TCR cDNA and added a universal primer site and UMIs. In TCRdb, the 5' RACE reads were re-called with MiXCR into one record per CDR3 protein. The table has 300,000 to 350,000 distinct CDR3 sequences, around 4.5% seen once. This TCR was sampled from a young man who received the YFV17D yellow fever vaccine. The chain is built from TRBV6-6 and TRBJ1-5; D is ambiguous. The sequencing here drew on PBMCs, taken 15 days after the yellow fever booster vaccination. The CDR3 protein is CADSSNQPQHF. CDR3 nucleotides: TGTGCCGACTCTAGCAATCAGCCCCAGCATTTT.